This T cell receptor beta chain derives from a study of blood T cell repertoires in COVID-19. Study summary: Sites across the United States, Italy and Spain contributed samples from acute and convalescent COVID-19. PBMCs, B-cell-depleted T cells, or T cells provided the cDNA or gDNA that made up the material.

CDR3 length: 14 residues. Germline values: CDR1 LNHDA, CDR2 SQIVND (reference sequence). V was clipped by 4 bases and J by 3 bases, with 10 bases between them. Original data processing: Reference gene primers were amplified, and this amplification served to estimate nucleated cell counts. Only in-frame clones appear in the TCRdb table, and some are missing; sequencing was by immunoSEQ multiplex PCR. Clone size and the V and J calls come from that table; the DNA yielded D and trimming. Of some 250,000 clones in the sample, approximately 85% were seen once. This chain joins TRBV19 and TRBJ1-5; TRBD1 might be the D (5 bases). The receptor was isolated from a man older than 75 with acute or convalescent COVID-19. The specimen was peripheral blood. The CDR3 reads CASSTGLLNQPQHF. The CDR3 nucleotides read TGTGCCAGTAGTACAGGGTTGCTCAATCAGCCCCAGCATTTT.